A single sample is the source of the 29 T cell receptor beta chains below, sequenced in a study of CD8+ T cells in alopecia areata. Reverse transcribed after extraction, RNA yielded cDNA as the sequencing template. Profiled with immunoSEQ multiplex PCR; TCRdb holds only in-frame clones, not every one. The repertoire includes more than 200,000 clones, around two thirds of them detected once, and under 1.5% sits in the top ten. Sample: CD4+ T cells sorted from blood, taken at week 0. These receptors came from a human donor with alopecia areata.

This clone turned up a few times. The chain recombines TRBV10-3 with TRBJ1-2; D is unclear. Per the germline V gene, CDR1 is ENHRY and CDR2 is SYGVKD. CDR3 length: 12 amino acids. Trimming left V 0 bases short and J 8 bases short, with 7 bases between. The CDR3 coding sequence is TGTGCCATCAGTGAGTCGCAGTCCGGCTACACCTTC. It encodes CAISESQSGYTF.

CDR3 DNA sequence: TGTGCCTGGAGTCCTGGGACAGTTAACACTGAAGCTTTCTTT. Its translation is CAWSPGTVNTEAFF. This chain joins TRBV30 and TRBJ1-1, with 7 bases aligning to TRBD1. Germline CDR1 reads GTSNPN; CDR2 reads SVGIG (reference sequence). The CDR3 covers 14 residues. The J segment lost 2 bases and the V segment lost 2 bases, leaving 5 bases of the junction unmatched.

The chain employs TRBV25-1 and TRBJ1-6; D call uncertain. Trimming shortened V by 6 bases and J by 1 base, and 4 bases separated the two germline ends. Looked up from germline, CDR1 is MGHDK and CDR2 is SYGVNS. This CDR3 is 13 amino acids long. CDR3 bases: TGTGCCAGCAGGGCGTCCTATAATTCACCCCTCCACTTT. Translating it yields CASRASYNSPLHF.

The chain joins TRBV7-9 to TRBJ1-1; D gene unclear. This CDR3 is built from 13 residues. The germline V gene encodes CDR1 SEHNR and CDR2 FQNEAQ (reference sequence). V dropped 2 bases and J dropped 2 bases, with 6 bases sitting between them. The CDR3 region has the DNA TGTGCCAGCAGCTTACAGGCCAACACTGAAGCTTTCTTT. Translating it yields CASSLQANTEAFF.

The sample holds a few counts of this clone. The chain couples TRBV19 to TRBJ1-5; no firm D call. The CDR3 contains 15 residues. CDR1 is LNHDA, CDR2 SQIVND, per germline (reference sequence). V lost 6 bases and J 1 base, leaving 13 bases between the germline ends. The chain's CDR3 is CASRGVGGSNQPQHF. The CDR3 region has the DNA TGTGCCAGTAGGGGCGTAGGAGGGAGCAATCAGCCCCAGCATTTT.

The chain links TRBV29-1 to TRBJ2-1; maybe TRBD1 (6 bases). CDR3 size: 13 residues. Trimming cost V 4 bases and J 1 base, with 8 bases left between them. Per the germline V gene, CDR1 is SQVTM and CDR2 is ANQGSEA. The CDR3 loop is CSVVDRSYNEQFF. CDR3 DNA sequence: TGCAGCGTTGTGGACAGATCCTACAATGAGCAGTTCTTC.

Concerning this clone: Additional DNA sequences in this sample encode the identical CDR3. The genes are TRBV29-1 and TRBJ2-7; the D is unclear. CDR1 and CDR2 (germline): SQVTM, ANQGSEA. The CDR3 is made up of 11 amino acids. Deletions cut 6 bases from V and 0 bases from J, with 6 bases between. CDR3 nucleotides: TGCAGCGTCGGAACCTCCTACGAGCAGTACTTC. Its translation: CSVGTSYEQYF.

V is TRBV7-2 and J is TRBJ2-7; TRBD1 aligns across 8 bases. V shed 4 bases and J 2 bases; nucleotides not matched to a gene: 1. The CDR3 length is 13 residues. Per germline, CDR1 SGHTA and CDR2 FQGNSA. The CDR3 bases are TGTGCCAGCAGCTGGGACAGGACCTACGAGCAGTACTTC. Translating gives CASSWDRTYEQYF.

The gene calls are TRBV29-1 and TRBJ1-1, with TRBD1 matching over 8 bases. CDR3 length: 16 residues. Per germline, CDR1 SQVTM and CDR2 ANQGSEA. V gave up 2 bases and J gave up 4 bases; unmatched junction bases: 12. The CDR3 loop reads CSVEPRQGPSGTEAFF. DNA of the CDR3: TGCAGCGTTGAACCGCGACAGGGGCCCAGTGGCACTGAAGCTTTCTTT.

In this sample, this clone turned up a few times. The chain carries TRBV18 and TRBJ2-2; D is ambiguous. The CDR3 extends over 16 amino acids. Germline lookup yields CDR1 KGHSH and CDR2 LQKENI. V was shortened by 6 bases and J by 1 base, with 15 bases between the two germline ends. The CDR3 DNA reads as TGTGCCAGCTCTATGATCCTTACGCGGAACACCGGGGAGCTGTTTTTT. Encoded protein: CASSMILTRNTGELFF. Supplemented by reference TRBV18 and TRBJ2-2, the full variable domain reads NAGVMQNPRHLVRRRGQEARLRCSPMKGHSHVYWYRQLPEEGLKFMVYLQKENIIDESGMPKERFSAEFPKEGPSILRIQQVVRGDSAAYFCASSMILTRNTGELFFGEGSRLTVL.

The V gene is TRBV4-3, the J gene TRBJ2-7; 11 positions match TRBD2. The CDR3 has 15 amino acids. The germline V gene has CDR1 LGHNA and CDR2 YSLEER. Trimming cost V 1 base and J 4 bases; bases outside gene matches: 3. The CDR3: CASSQVGLAGYEQYF. The CDR3 coding sequence is TGCGCCAGCAGCCAAGTCGGACTAGCGGGTTACGAGCAGTACTTC.

This clone was counted once. The chain couples TRBV5-6 to TRBJ1-2; D is undetermined. CDR3 length equals 14 residues. Germline V lookup: CDR1 SGHDT, CDR2 YYEEEE. With 6 bases removed from V and 3 bases from J, the gap between germline ends came to 15 bases. As DNA, the CDR3 is TGTGCCAGCACCCTATTGAAAAGCGACTATGGCTACACCTTC. Residues: CASTLLKSDYGYTF. The whole variable domain, filled in from reference TRBV5-6 and TRBJ1-2, reads DAGVTQSPTHLIKTRGQQVTLRCSPKSGHDTVSWYQQALGQGPQFIFQYYEEEERQRGNFPDRFSGHQFPNYSSELNVNALLLGDSALYLCASTLLKSDYGYTFGSGTRLTVV.

This clone was counted between two and nine times. The rearrangement uses TRBV25-1 and TRBJ2-5, with 7 nucleotides matching TRBD1. CDR3 length equals 14 residues. Trimming at V came to 5 bases and at J to 4 bases, leaving 7 bases not matched to a gene. Germline CDR1 is MGHDK and CDR2 is SYGVNS. DNA of the CDR3: TGTGCCAGCAGTCGTACAGGGGCATTAGAGACCCAGTACTTC. This gives the protein CASSRTGALETQYF.

This clone was detected only a few times. This sequence joins TRBV9 and TRBJ1-1; weak D call: TRBD1 (5 bases). From germline, CDR1 is SGDLS and CDR2 YYNGEE. V lost 4 bases and J lost 2, with 9 bases in between. CDR3 size: 13 residues. CDR3 nucleotides: TGTGCCAGCAGCCAACAGGTTAACACTGAAGCTTTCTTT. Translated: CASSQQVNTEAFF.

This chain uses TRBV6-5 with TRBJ1-2; 12 nucleotides agree with TRBD1. The CDR3 is 16 amino acids. The germline V gene has CDR1 MNHEY and CDR2 SVGAGI. With V trimmed by 2 bases and J by 7 bases, 8 bases remained unmatched. This chain's CDR3 is CASSYTSGTGGLGYTF. The CDR3 DNA reads as TGTGCCAGCAGTTACACGTCCGGGACAGGGGGCCTTGGCTACACCTTC.

This rearrangement joins TRBV29-1 to TRBJ2-1; TRBD2 is a possible D gene (6 bases). CDR1 is SQVTM and CDR2 is ANQGSEA in the germline V gene. CDR3 length equals 14 residues. V lost 6 bases and J lost 0, with 12 bases in between. CDR3 bases: TGCAGCGTCCGCCGGGGGAGCTCCTACAATGAGCAGTTCTTC. Translating it yields CSVRRGSSYNEQFF.

Concerning this clone: Other DNA sequences within the sample encode an identical CDR3. CDR3 coding DNA: TGTGCCAGCAGCGCTCAAGAGACCCAGTACTTC. It translates to CASSAQETQYF. The V and J genes are TRBV9 and TRBJ2-5; D not resolved. Trimming pared 3 bases from V and 2 bases from J, leaving 2 bases between. Germline V lookup: CDR1 SGDLS, CDR2 YYNGEE. The CDR3 covers 11 residues.

The rearrangement joins TRBV18 to TRBJ2-2, with 7 nucleotides matching TRBD1. CDR3 length: 16 amino acids. Germline lookup yields CDR1 KGHSH and CDR2 LQKENI. J lost 5 bases, V lost 3 bases, and 9 bases had no gene match. The CDR3 here is CASSPSRDRVTGELFF. The CDR3 DNA reads as TGTGCCAGCTCACCTTCCCGGGACAGAGTTACCGGGGAGCTGTTTTTT.

The chain employs TRBV29-1 and TRBJ1-1; D is undetermined. Germline V lookup: CDR1 SQVTM, CDR2 ANQGSEA. Trimming left V 4 bases short and J 4 bases short, with 13 bases between. The CDR3 loop spans 13 amino acids. CDR3 in DNA: TGCAGCGTTGGGTGGCCTCGCGGCACTGAAGCTTTCTTT. Amino acids: CSVGWPRGTEAFF.

V gene TRBV29-1 combines with J gene TRBJ2-7, with TRBD1 matching 8 bases. Per the germline V gene, CDR1 is SQVTM and CDR2 is ANQGSEA. The CDR3 consists of 13 residues. J lost 4 bases, V lost 3 bases, and 5 bases had no gene match. The CDR3, as DNA: TGCAGCGTTGATCGACAGGGGTCTTACGAGCAGTACTTC. Protein: CSVDRQGSYEQYF.

The table lists this clone with a few counts. The chain carries TRBV30 and TRBJ1-1; D remains ambiguous. The length of the CDR3 is 11 residues. Deletions cut 4 bases from V and 6 bases from J, with 9 bases between. In germline, CDR1 is GTSNPN, CDR2 SVGIG (reference sequence). CDR3 sequence reads: CAWMAGSEAFF. The CDR3 DNA reads TGTGCCTGGATGGCGGGTTCTGAAGCTTTCTTT. Using reference TRBV30 and TRBJ1-1 for the parts outside the CDR3, the full variable domain is SQTIHQWPATLVQPVGSPLSLECTVEGTSNPNLYWYRQAAGRGLQLLFYSVGIGQISSEVPQNLSASRPQDRQFILSSKKLLLSDSGFYLCAWMAGSEAFFGQGTRLTVV.

The genes are TRBV9 and TRBJ2-7, with 14 bases aligning to TRBD2. The V gene end was trimmed by 4 bases and the J gene end by 6 bases; junction bases not matched to a gene: 9. Germline V gene lookup returns CDR1 SGDLS and CDR2 YYNGEE. The CDR3 is 16 amino acids. The CDR3 DNA sequence: TGTGCCAGCAGCACAGGGACTAGCGGGGGTCTGTTCGAGCAGTACTTC. It yields the protein CASSTGTSGGLFEQYF.

J is TRBJ2-5 and V is TRBV25-1, with D perhaps TRBD1 or TRBD2 (5 bases each). The ends were cut back, 0 bases at V and 9 bases at J, with 8 bases in the middle. Germline CDR1 reads MGHDK; CDR2 reads SYGVNS. The CDR3 is 12 residues long. The CDR3, as DNA: TGTGCCAGCAGTGAATATGTGGGGGCCCAGTACTTC. Translated: CASSEYVGAQYF.

The chain recombines TRBV5-1 with TRBJ2-1; D is undetermined. The V gene's germline CDR1 is SGHRS and CDR2 YFSETQ. V was cut by 0 bases and J by 5 bases, with 9 bases left in between. The CDR3 is 14 amino acids. CDR3 sequence (DNA): TGCGCCAGCAGCTTGGAGGGCAGAGACAATGAGCAGTTCTTC. It specifies CASSLEGRDNEQFF.

The DNA for the CDR3 is TGTGCCAGCAGAGCCTATAGCGGGGTGATCACAGATACGCAGTATTTT. Residues: CASRAYSGVITDTQYF. V is TRBV5-6 and J is TRBJ2-3; 8 bases match TRBD2. There are 16 residues in the CDR3. Germline values: CDR1 SGHDT, CDR2 YYEEEE. J lost 2 bases, V lost 5 bases, and 10 bases had no gene match.

The chain combines TRBV29-1 with TRBJ2-5; perhaps TRBD2 as D (5 bases). Trimming cost V 1 base and J 5 bases, with 11 bases left between them. The length of the CDR3 is 13 residues. The germline CDR1 and CDR2 sequences are SQVTM and ANQGSEA. In DNA form, the CDR3 reads TGCAGCGTTGAAGTGGGCCGGGGTGAGACCCAGTACTTC. It specifies CSVEVGRGETQYF.

The rearrangement links TRBV29-1 to TRBJ2-2; TRBD1 is a possible D gene (5 bases). V was shortened by 7 bases and J by 0 bases, with 12 bases between the two germline ends. The CDR3 totals 14 residues. CDR1 is SQVTM, CDR2 ANQGSEA, per germline. In DNA, the CDR3 is TGCAGCGCCCTGACAGTAGCGAACACCGGGGAGCTGTTTTTT. It specifies CSALTVANTGELFF.

The rearrangement joins TRBV15 to TRBJ2-5, with D maybe TRBD1 (6 bases). The V end was cut by 0 bases, the J end by 1 base, with 9 bases between. Germline assignment: CDR1 LNHNV and CDR2 YYDKDF (reference sequence). The CDR3 length is 15 residues. The CDR3 here is CATSREGRGQETQYF. CDR3 nucleotide sequence: TGTGCCACCAGCAGAGAGGGCAGGGGCCAAGAGACCCAGTACTTC.

The V call is TRBV6-5, the J call TRBJ1-1; possibly TRBD1 for D (5 bases). CDR3 length: 14 residues. V lost 2 bases to trimming and J lost 4 bases, with 11 bases between them. Germline V lookup: CDR1 MNHEY, CDR2 SVGAGI. CDR3 loop: CASSYETGATEAFF. For the CDR3, the DNA is TGTGCCAGCAGTTACGAAACCGGGGCCACTGAAGCTTTCTTT.